These 14 T cell receptor beta chains were sequenced from one sample in a study of OX40 agonist ivuxolimab in advanced cancers. Only in-frame clones appear in the TCRdb table, and some are missing; sequencing was by immunoSEQ multiplex PCR. The sample carries some 78,000 clones, 85% to 90% recorded once. The starting material was CD4+ or CD8+ T cells sorted from blood, obtained in a trial of the OX40 agonist ivuxolimab. Receptors originate from an adult with an advanced solid tumor such as melanoma, head and neck, liver or kidney cancer.

V is TRBV7-2 and J is TRBJ2-5; 11 bases are shared with TRBD1. The end of the DNA aligns better with TRBJ2-7, so the J call may be wrong. This CDR3 region has 14 residues. CDR1 is SGHTA and CDR2 is FQGNSA in the germline V gene. This CDR3 reads CASSERTGGREQYF. Written as DNA, the CDR3 is TGTGCCAGCAGCGAAAGGACAGGGGGCCGCGAGCAGTACTTC.

The V gene is TRBV9, the J gene TRBJ1-4; D gene ambiguous. CDR1 is SGDLS and CDR2 is YYNGEE in the germline V gene. The CDR3 is 14 residues long. V dropped 3 bases and J dropped 0 bases, with 6 bases sitting between them. DNA for the CDR3: TGTGCCAGCAGCGGAGACTCAACTAATGAAAAACTGTTTTTT. Translation gives CASSGDSTNEKLFF.

In DNA, the CDR3 is TGCGCCAGCAGCTTTAGTGGGGGGGCCGAGGAGACCCAGTACTTC. Protein sequence: CASSFSGGAEETQYF. The chain couples TRBV5-1 to TRBJ2-5; tentative D call: TRBD2 (7 bases). V shed 2 bases and J shed 5 bases, with 16 bases lying between them. This CDR3 is 15 amino acids long. The germline gives CDR1 SGHRS, CDR2 YFSETQ.

This chain joins TRBV29-1 and TRBJ2-3; the D is unclear. V lost 4 bases to trimming and J lost 0 bases, with 8 bases between them. This CDR3 is 13 amino acids long. Germline V gene lookup returns CDR1 SQVTM and CDR2 ANQGSEA. DNA for the CDR3: TGCAGCGTTGCTTTGCAGAGCACAGATACGCAGTATTTT. This codes for CSVALQSTDTQYF.

V usage is TRBV7-8 and J usage is TRBJ2-7; tentative D call: TRBD2 (6 bases). With 5 bases removed from V and 3 bases from J, the gap between germline ends came to 11 bases. In germline, CDR1 is SGHVS, CDR2 FQNEAQ. The CDR3 covers 13 residues. The CDR3 sequence: CASSARGSYEQYF. CDR3 sequence (DNA): TGTGCCAGCAGCGCCCGGGGGAGCTACGAGCAGTACTTC.

The CDR3 bases are TGCGCCAGCAGCCAATCACTAGCGCCGGGCACAGATACGCAGTATTTT. Translating gives CASSQSLAPGTDTQYF. The chain employs TRBV5-1 and TRBJ2-3; TRBD2 agrees at 7 bases. CDR3 length equals 16 residues. V lost 4 bases, J lost 1 base, and 9 bases stayed unmatched. CDR1 SGHRS and CDR2 YFSETQ come from the germline V gene.

This clone was picked up one time. The V and J genes are TRBV6-5 and TRBJ1-1; D gene unclear. The germline CDR1 and CDR2 sequences are MNHEY and SVGAGI. This CDR3 is built from 13 residues. V was trimmed by 7 bases and J by 0 bases, leaving 9 bases between them. The CDR3, as DNA: TGTGCCAGCATAAATTGGGTGAACACTGAAGCTTTCTTT. It yields the protein CASINWVNTEAFF.

The V call is TRBV7-2, the J call TRBJ1-6; D unresolved. V was pared by 4 bases and J by 7 bases, with 14 bases between. The germline CDR1 and CDR2 sequences are SGHTA and FQGNSA. The CDR3 is 15 residues long. The CDR3 here is CASSSAWQRNSPLHF. As DNA, the CDR3 is TGTGCCAGCAGCTCGGCCTGGCAACGGAATTCACCCCTCCACTTT.

The genes are TRBV7-3 and TRBJ2-3; the D gene is possibly TRBD2 (5 bases). CDR1 SGHTA and CDR2 FQGTGA come from the germline V gene. V was clipped by 2 bases and J by 2 bases, with 14 bases between them. This CDR3 contains 16 residues. This CDR3 is CASSLDPRGVTDTQYF. The CDR3 bases are TGTGCCAGCAGCTTAGACCCCCGGGGAGTCACAGATACGCAGTATTTT. Based on the CDR3 plus reference TRBV7-3 and TRBJ2-3, the full variable domain is GAGVSQTPSNKVTEKGKYVELRCDPISGHTALYWYRQSLGQGPEFLIYFQGTGAADDSGLPNDRFFAVRPEGSVSTLKIQRTERGDSAVYLCASSLDPRGVTDTQYFGPGTRLTVL.

V usage is TRBV6-1 and J usage is TRBJ2-2; D unclear. Trimming pared 0 bases from V and 9 bases from J, leaving 11 bases between. Germline CDR1 and CDR2: MNHNS and SASEGT. This CDR3 is built from 14 residues. CDR3 in DNA: TGTGCCAGCAGTGAAGCGTCCGGAAGCCGGGAGCTGTTTTTT. Encoded protein: CASSEASGSRELFF.

This chain links TRBV6-6 with TRBJ1-4; the match to TRBD1 covers 7 bases. This CDR3 region has 14 residues. Germline V gives CDR1 MNHNY, CDR2 SVGAGI (reference sequence). Trimming removed 4 bases from V and 8 bases from J; junction bases left unmatched: 7. DNA of the CDR3: TGTGCCAGCAGTTCGGCCAGGGGGGGCGAAAAACTGTTTTTT. It yields the protein CASSSARGGEKLFF.

This clone was seen more than once but under ten times. The gene calls are TRBV5-1 and TRBJ2-5; 8 bases match TRBD2. V was pared by 4 bases and J by 2 bases, with 4 bases of the junction left unmatched. This CDR3 has 14 amino acids. Per germline, CDR1 SGHRS and CDR2 YFSETQ. The CDR3 region has the DNA TGCGCCAGCAGCCTAGCGGGTTCACAAGAGACCCAGTACTTC. It encodes CASSLAGSQETQYF.

In this sample, this clone turned up once. The CDR3 DNA sequence: TGTGCCAGCAGTTACTTTCCGAGGTCGAAAGAGACCCAGTACTTC. The encoded protein is CASSYFPRSKETQYF. The chain links TRBV6-6 to TRBJ2-5; D unresolved. This CDR3 is 15 amino acids long. Deletions cut 1 base from V and 3 bases from J, with 12 bases between. CDR1 is MNHNY, CDR2 SVGAGI, per germline (reference sequence).

A word on this clone: The DNA is left out, because the CDR3 cannot be placed on it with certainty; the CDR3 is given as TCRdb lists it. The rearrangement joins TRBV5-5 to TRBJ2-5; the DNA was not used to check the table's D call, TRBD1. Germline CDR1 is SGHKS and CDR2 is YYEKEE (reference sequence). The CDR3 is made up of 15 amino acids, end residues included. The CDR3 sequence: CASSSSTVVEETQYF.